The sequence of this T cell receptor beta chain was determined in a study of Ad26.COV2.S vaccination and SARS-CoV-2 variants. Overall study results and limits: Researchers cautioned that TCR breadth and depth analyses may have underestimated total T cell responses.

Assay: immunoSEQ multiplex PCR; the TCRdb copy retains only in-frame clones and omits some. The sample carries hundreds of thousands of clones, roughly 90% recorded once. V dropped 4 bases and J dropped 6 bases, with 13 bases sitting between them. This CDR3 has 13 amino acids. Germline CDR1 reads GTSNPN; CDR2 reads SVGIG (reference sequence). Regarding this clone: Its matching antigen is unknown.

As for treatment: some 20 received Ad26.COV2.S at low or high dose, single or two shots; about 5 received placebo; per-sample allocation not given. Sample collection was performed on day 63 after the first vaccine or placebo injection. This clonotype was obtained from a person aged 18-60 years who received the Ad26.COV2.S COVID-19 vaccine or a placebo. The sequencing here drew on peripheral blood, taken in a trial of Ad26.COV2.S vaccine versus placebo. This sequence joins TRBV30 and TRBJ2-1; no clear D gene. As DNA, the CDR3 is TGTGCCTGGAACAGAAGGTCGGGCAATGAGCAGTTCTTC. Amino acids: CAWNRRSGNEQFF.